These 15 T cell receptor beta chains came from one sample sequenced in a study of OX40 agonist ivuxolimab in advanced cancers. TCRdb's table, derived via immunoSEQ multiplex PCR, lists solely in-frame clones and lacks some. The sample gives around 22,000 clones, 88% of which show up once; approximately 30% is in the top ten. The source material was CD4+ or CD8+ T cells sorted from blood, sampled in a trial of the OX40 agonist ivuxolimab. The receptors originated from an adult with an advanced solid tumor such as melanoma, head and neck, liver or kidney cancer.

In its sample, this clone was seen a few times. The chain joins TRBV5-8 to TRBJ1-3; no definite D call. V lost 2 bases to trimming and J lost 0 bases, with 9 bases between them. Germline lookup yields CDR1 SGHTS and CDR2 YDEGEE. This CDR3 has 15 amino acids. CDR3 nucleotide sequence: TGTGCCAGCAGCTTCCGGGGATACTCTGGAAACACCATATATTTT. Its translation is CASSFRGYSGNTIYF.

The chain recombines TRBV6-6 with TRBJ1-4; D is possibly TRBD1 (5 bases). The germline V and J ends were trimmed by 5 bases and 8 bases, with 12 bases remaining between them. The V gene's germline CDR1 is MNHNY and CDR2 SVGAGI (reference sequence). This CDR3 has 13 residues. CDR3 in amino acids: CASSGGIREKLFF. Written as DNA, the CDR3 is TGTGCCAGCAGTGGGGGGATTAGAGAAAAACTGTTTTTT.

CDR3 protein: CASSGSLGTSGSWEREQYF. CDR3 bases: TGCGCCAGCAGCGGATCCCTCGGGACTAGCGGGAGTTGGGAACGCGAGCAGTACTTC. This chain links TRBV4-1 with TRBJ2-7; 14 bases fit TRBD2. Unmatched junction bases numbered 18, after V lost 5 bases and J lost 6 bases. Germline values: CDR1 MGHRA, CDR2 YSYEKL. The CDR3 is 19 residues long.

The V gene is TRBV6-1, the J gene TRBJ2-7; tentative D call: TRBD1 (5 bases). The germline V and J ends were trimmed by 2 bases and 5 bases, with 19 bases remaining between them. Germline CDR1 and CDR2: MNHNS and SASEGT. CDR3 length: 16 amino acids. CDR3 sequence (DNA): TGTGCCAGCAGTGAAAGTCGCTGGGGCGTAAAAAACGAGCAGTACTTC. This sequence encodes CASSESRWGVKNEQYF.

This CDR3 reads CASSLVAGPYNEQFF. The CDR3 DNA is TGTGCCAGCAGCTTAGTAGCGGGACCTTACAATGAGCAGTTCTTC. The rearrangement joins TRBV7-8 to TRBJ2-1; 8 bases map to TRBD2. The CDR3 is made up of 15 amino acids. V was clipped by 1 base and J by 4 bases; unmatched bases: 3. Germline CDR1 is SGHVS and CDR2 is FQNEAQ.

Details on this clone: Other nucleotide sequences from this sample produce the same CDR3. J is TRBJ1-5 and V is TRBV7-8; 7 nucleotides agree with TRBD1. There are 16 residues in the CDR3. Germline CDR1 and CDR2: SGHVS and FQNEAQ. With V trimmed by 0 bases and J by 7 bases, 9 bases remained unmatched. The CDR3 DNA is TGTGCCAGCAGCTTAGCCTGGAGGAGGGGGCACCAGCCCCAGCATTTT. Translation: CASSLAWRRGHQPQHF.

Note on this clone: A junction boundary mismatches the germline segment, possibly from a read error. V is TRBV19 and J is TRBJ1-6, with 8 bases fitting TRBD1. CDR1 is LNHDA and CDR2 is SQIVND in the germline V gene (reference sequence). The CDR3 is 14 residues long. The CDR3: CASSNFRGRTPLHF. CDR3 nucleotides: TGTGCCAGTAGTAACTTCAGGGGGCGGACACCTCTCCACTTT.

J is TRBJ2-3 and V is TRBV11-2, with D maybe TRBD2 (7 bases). The V gene lost 1 base and the J gene lost 2 bases, with 22 bases spanning the gap. CDR1 SGHAT and CDR2 FQNNGV come from the germline V gene. This CDR3 region has 19 residues. The CDR3: CASSLAPPGGGPSTDTQYF. CDR3 bases: TGTGCCAGCAGCTTAGCCCCCCCGGGGGGCGGACCATCCACAGATACGCAGTATTTT. Full variable domain (remainder filled in from reference TRBV11-2 and TRBJ2-3): EAGVAQSPRYKIIEKRQSVAFWCNPISGHATLYWYQQILGQGPKLLIQFQNNGVVDDSQLPKDRFSAERLKGVDSTLKIQPAKLEDSAVYLCASSLAPPGGGPSTDTQYFGPGTRLTVL.

V gene TRBV6-4 combines with J gene TRBJ2-3; 10 bases fit TRBD2. Germline-derived CDR1 and CDR2 are MRHNA and SNTAGT. Trimming cost V 3 bases and J 2 bases; bases outside gene matches: 8. The CDR3 is 17 residues long. CDR3 DNA sequence: TGTGCCAGCAGTGAGGGGGAGCGGGAGGGCCTCACAGATACGCAGTATTTT. This gives the protein CASSEGEREGLTDTQYF.

CDR3 sequence reads: CASSLDGVRGYNEQFF. The CDR3 nucleotides are TGTGCCAGCAGCTTAGATGGGGTCAGGGGCTACAATGAGCAGTTCTTC. The chain couples TRBV11-3 to TRBJ2-1; maybe TRBD1 (6 bases). This CDR3 has 16 amino acids. V dropped 0 bases and J dropped 3 bases, with 12 bases sitting between them. Germline V CDR1 and CDR2: SGHNT, YENEEA. Full variable domain (remainder filled in from reference TRBV11-3 and TRBJ2-1): EAGVVQSPRYKIIEKKQPVAFWCNPISGHNTLYWYLQNLGQGPELLIRYENEEAVDDSQLPKDRFSAERLKGVDSTLKIQPAELGDSAVYLCASSLDGVRGYNEQFFGPGTRLTVL.

The chain combines TRBV5-1 with TRBJ2-7, with 10 bases matching TRBD2. This CDR3 contains 15 residues. V lost 0 bases to trimming and J lost 3 bases; unmatched junction nucleotides: 3. CDR1 and CDR2 from the germline V gene are SGHRS and YFSETQ. The CDR3 region has the DNA TGCGCCAGCAGCTTGGCGGCTAGCGGGAGCTACGAGCAGTACTTC. Protein sequence: CASSLAASGSYEQYF.

This clone was detected only once. This sequence joins TRBV18 and TRBJ2-2, with D perhaps matching TRBD2 (5 bases). The CDR3 spans 16 residues. The ends were cut back, 3 bases at V and 0 bases at J, with 11 bases in the middle. CDR1 is KGHSH, CDR2 LQKENI, per germline. The CDR3 DNA reads TGTGCCAGCTCACCCGCCGAGCGGTCGAACACCGGGGAGCTGTTTTTT. Its protein product is CASSPAERSNTGELFF. The variable domain in full, with the rest retrieved from reference TRBV18 and TRBJ2-2, is NAGVMQNPRHLVRRRGQEARLRCSPMKGHSHVYWYRQLPEEGLKFMVYLQKENIIDESGMPKERFSAEFPKEGPSILRIQQVVRGDSAAYFCASSPAERSNTGELFFGEGSRLTVL.

V is TRBV29-1 and J is TRBJ1-3, with 11 bases fitting TRBD1. The germline CDR1 and CDR2 sequences are SQVTM and ANQGSEA. CDR3 length: 15 amino acids. V lost 3 bases, J lost 2 bases, and 3 bases stayed unmatched. CDR3 amino acids: CSVEGTGGAGNTIYF. The CDR3 DNA reads as TGCAGCGTTGAGGGGACAGGGGGAGCTGGAAACACCATATATTTT. Looking up the rest from reference TRBV29-1 and TRBJ1-3 gives the full variable domain: SAVISQKPSRDICQRGTSLTIQCQVDSQVTMMFWYRQQPGQSLTLIATANQGSEATYESGFVIDKFPISRPNLTFSTLTVSNMSPEDSSIYLCSVEGTGGAGNTIYFGEGSWLTVV.

In its sample, this clone was seen once. The chain links TRBV28 to TRBJ1-4; D not certain. This CDR3 has 16 amino acids. Trimming removed 1 base at V and 0 bases at J, with 9 bases between. In germline, CDR1 is MDHEN, CDR2 SYDVKM. This CDR3 is CASSLYMGATNEKLFF. The CDR3 DNA is TGTGCCAGCAGTTTATACATGGGCGCAACTAATGAAAAACTGTTTTTT.

This chain links TRBV5-5 with TRBJ2-7; D is unclear. The length of the CDR3 is 13 residues. Germline loops: CDR1 SGHKS, CDR2 YYEKEE (reference sequence). V lost 0 bases to trimming and J lost 6 bases, with 10 bases between them. Written as DNA, the CDR3 is TGTGCCAGCAGCTTGGAAGACCCCTGCGAGCAGTACTTC. Residues: CASSLEDPCEQYF.